The next 23 T cell receptor beta chains were all read from a single sample in a study of blood T cells in healthy people across ages (dated by TCRdb to 2015 to 2017). Libraries were made using 5' RACE. Sequencing was carried out with an Illumina HiSeq 2500. A second roughly 6 to 11 cycle PCR used a sample-barcoded 5' primer and a J-beta primer mix. TCRdb applied fastp at Q25 and MiXCR to the public reads, then kept only in-frame beta chains. CDR3 protein duplicates are merged, each entry listing the most common genes and DNA. Within this sample are about 650,000 distinct CDR3 sequences, with roughly 32% of them counted one time only. 15% of the sample comes from the top ten. The sequencing input was blood. These receptors were collected from a woman of 80 years or more in good health. Donor details come from another sample of the same person, matched by shared clones.

This clonotype was counted at least ten times. The chain is built from TRBV7-2 and TRBJ2-7, with D perhaps being TRBD1 or TRBD2 (6 bases each). Germline V gives CDR1 SGHTA, CDR2 FQGNSA. This CDR3 has 14 residues. V lost 1 base, J lost 4 bases, and 11 bases lay in between. The chain's CDR3 is CASSLGGARYEQYF. In DNA form, the CDR3 reads TGTGCCAGCAGCTTAGGGGGGGCCAGATACGAGCAGTACTTC.

In the case of this clonotype: At one end, the junction sequence differs from germline, possibly due to a read error. The chain's CDR3 is CASSRGTRGANVRTF. The CDR3 nucleotides are TGTGCCAGCAGTAGGGGTACGAGAGGGGCCAACGTCCGGACTTTC. The chain is built from TRBV6-2 or TRBV6-3 and TRBJ2-6; D possibly uses TRBD1 or TRBD2 (5 bases each). CDR1 and CDR2 (germline): MNHEY, SVGEGT. CDR3 size: 15 residues.

This chain uses TRBV18 with TRBJ1-1, with 8 bases aligning to TRBD1. The CDR3 totals 16 residues. Germline V gives CDR1 KGHSH, CDR2 LQKENI. J gave up 4 bases and V 4 bases, and 11 bases lay outside the gene matches. DNA of the CDR3: TGTGCCAGCTCACAAAAGACAGGGGTGAGTTTCACTGAAGCTTTCTTT. As protein: CASSQKTGVSFTEAFF.

This clonotype has a handful of counts. Written as DNA, the CDR3 is TGCGCCAGCAGCCAGGACGGGGGGGGCGCCCCCGGGGAGCTGTTTTTT. The encoded protein is CASSQDGGGAPGELFF. This sequence joins TRBV4-3 and TRBJ2-2; 8 bases match TRBD2. This CDR3 region has 16 residues. V shed 3 bases, J shed 6 bases, and the junction held 9 bases outside the gene matches. CDR1 LGHNA and CDR2 YSLEER come from the germline V gene.

This clonotype was seen at least ten times. The chain has TRBV7-2 and TRBJ1-4; maybe TRBD1 (5 bases). The CDR3 runs 20 residues. Germline V lookup: CDR1 SGHTA, CDR2 FQGNSA. V was cut by 1 base and J by 0 bases, with 21 bases left in between. CDR3 amino acids: CASSLELQGTRISTNEKLFF. CDR3 nucleotide sequence: TGTGCCAGCAGCTTAGAGTTGCAGGGCACAAGAATATCAACTAATGAAAAACTGTTTTTT.

The chain couples TRBV5-1 to TRBJ2-3; possible D gene TRBD2, 6 bases. The CDR3 is made up of 15 amino acids. The V gene's germline CDR1 is SGHRS and CDR2 YFSETQ. Trimming took off 6 bases at V and 3 bases at J, with 17 bases between the two ends. This CDR3 reads CASTPGEGRTDTQYF. Written as DNA, the CDR3 is TGCGCCAGCACCCCGGGAGAGGGTCGGACAGATACGCAGTATTTT.

This clonotype was found many times. This chain joins TRBV5-1 and TRBJ2-1; 11 positions match TRBD2. Germline CDR1 SGHRS, CDR2 YFSETQ. This CDR3 is built from 17 residues. Trimming cost V 5 bases and J 0 bases; bases outside gene matches: 7. CDR3 nucleotide sequence: TGCGCCAGCAGGGGGCTAGCGGGGGGCCTCTCCTACAATGAGCAGTTCTTC. The encoded protein is CASRGLAGGLSYNEQFF.

Many counts were recorded for this clonotype. V is TRBV6-2 or TRBV6-3 and J is TRBJ2-1, with 11 bases fitting TRBD2. The V gene's germline CDR1 is MNHEY and CDR2 SVGEGT. The CDR3 extends over 15 amino acids. Trimming removed 5 bases from V and 6 bases from J; junction bases left unmatched: 6. CDR3 region: CASSQLAGAPNEQFF. The CDR3 nucleotides read TGTGCCAGCAGTCAACTAGCGGGGGCCCCCAATGAGCAGTTCTTC.

A remark on this clonotype: A clone one base away is much larger, so this may be a read error. The chain employs TRBV5-1 and TRBJ2-7; D gene unclear. The germline gives CDR1 SGHRS, CDR2 YFSETQ. The V gene lost 1 base and the J gene lost 7 bases, with 18 bases spanning the gap. The CDR3 contains 15 residues. The DNA for the CDR3 is TGCGCCAGCAGCTTGAACGGGTTTACCTACAATGAGCAGTACTTC. Translation gives CASSLNGFTYNEQYF.

The chain combines TRBV28 with TRBJ2-1; D gene ambiguous. The J call is uncertain, as TRBJ2-7 better fits the DNA end. The germline V gene has CDR1 MDHEN and CDR2 SYDVKM. The CDR3 consists of 15 residues. CDR3 region: CASRGYSLSYNEQYF. DNA of the CDR3: TGTGCCAGCAGGGGGTACAGCCTATCCTACAATGAGCAGTACTTC.

This clonotype has a single count. Without the conserved terminal phenylalanine or tryptophan, this CDR3 likely stems from a read error. Because the CDR3's place on the DNA is in doubt, the DNA is left out and the CDR3 is given as listed by TCRdb. This chain uses TRBV5-1 with TRBJ2-5; no check of the table's D call, TRBD2, against the DNA was made. Inclusive of both ends, the CDR3 amounts to 14 amino acids. The germline CDR1 and CDR2 sequences are SGHRS and YFSETQ. The CDR3 loop is CASGSSGGQETRYI.

This clonotype was seen repeatedly, ten times or more. In DNA, the CDR3 is TGTGCCAGCAGCTTAGAGGGAGCGGGGGGCCCCGATACGCAGTATTTT. Translated: CASSLEGAGGPDTQYF. The rearrangement links TRBV7-2 to TRBJ2-3; 9 bases are a match to TRBD2. Germline CDR1 SGHTA, CDR2 FQGNSA. The CDR3 covers 16 residues. The V gene end was trimmed by 1 base and the J gene end by 6 bases; junction bases not matched to a gene: 8.

This clonotype was seen at least ten times. The V and J genes are TRBV30 and TRBJ1-4; 9 positions agree with TRBD1. CDR3 size: 14 residues. Germline lookup yields CDR1 GTSNPN and CDR2 SVGIG (reference sequence). V shed 3 bases, J shed 8 bases, and the junction held 7 bases outside the gene matches. CDR3 residues: CAWSPGQGGEKLFF. The CDR3 coding sequence is TGTGCCTGGAGCCCGGGACAGGGAGGCGAAAAACTGTTTTTT.

As regards this clonotype: A junction boundary mismatches the germline segment, possibly from a read error. The chain uses TRBV7-2 and TRBJ2-5; 10 nucleotides match TRBD1. The J call may be wrong; the DNA end is better matched by TRBJ2-7. Germline CDR1 is SGHTA and CDR2 is FQGNSA. The CDR3 spans 15 residues. This CDR3 reads CAGSVGTGVGYEQYF. CDR3 nucleotides: TGTGCCGGCAGTGTAGGGACAGGGGTAGGCTACGAGCAGTACTTC.

This clonotype was detected only once. The chain employs TRBV20-1 and TRBJ2-7; TRBD2 agrees at 12 bases. The CDR3 is 14 residues long. J gave up 1 base and V 6 bases, and 4 bases lay outside the gene matches. Germline loops: CDR1 DFQATT, CDR2 SNEGSKA (reference sequence). The CDR3 DNA sequence: TGCAGTGCAGATGGACTAGCGGGATCCTACGAGCAGTACTTC. Its protein product is CSADGLAGSYEQYF.

Ten or more counts support this clonotype. The V and J genes are TRBV4-1 and TRBJ1-6; D is uncertain. Germline V lookup: CDR1 MGHRA, CDR2 YSYEKL. The V end was cut by 0 bases, the J end by 7 bases, with 10 bases between. The CDR3 is 15 amino acids. The CDR3 nucleotides are TGCGCCAGCAGCCAAGATACGGACGAAAATTCACCCCTCCACTTT. Protein: CASSQDTDENSPLHF.

This chain connects TRBV24-1 to TRBJ2-1, with D tentatively TRBD2 (6 bases). The V gene's germline CDR1 is KGHDR and CDR2 SFDVKD. V dropped 4 bases and J dropped 9 bases, with 12 bases sitting between them. The CDR3 has 13 amino acids. The CDR3 bases are TGTGCCACCAGTGAGGGGGGTTTCGGTGAGCAGTTCTTC. Residues: CATSEGGFGEQFF.

The rearrangement links TRBV24-1 to TRBJ2-7; D could derive from TRBD1 or TRBD2 (5 bases each). The DNA end favors TRBJ2-5, so the J call may be wrong. Per germline, CDR1 KGHDR and CDR2 SFDVKD. CDR3 length: 14 amino acids. CDR3 bases: TGTGCCACCAGTGACCAAGCTTGGGGGGAGACCCAGTACTTC. Translating gives CATSDQAWGETQYF.

This clonotype occurred many times. A much larger clone sits a single nucleotide away, making a read error possible. The chain couples TRBV7-2 to TRBJ1-4; 9 bases map to TRBD1. In germline, CDR1 is SGHTA, CDR2 FQGNSA. The ends lost 2 bases at V and 8 bases at J; junction bases unmatched: 6. This CDR3 has 15 amino acids. The CDR3 DNA sequence: TGTGCCAGCAGCTTACAACAGGGGGCACGCGAAAAACTGTTTTTT. As protein: CASSLQQGAREKLFF.

Regarding this clonotype: This sequence may be a read error, since a much larger clone differs from it by one base. This chain uses TRBV25-1 with TRBJ2-5; D is possibly TRBD1 (6 bases). Germline V gene data show CDR1 as MGHDK and CDR2 as SYGVNS. The CDR3 length is 14 residues. V was clipped by 4 bases and J by 9 bases, with 18 bases between them. This chain's CDR3 is CASSGGDNQFAQYF. CDR3 coding DNA: TGTGCCAGCAGTGGTGGGGACAACCAGTTTGCCCAGTACTTC.

In this sample, this clonotype turned up many times. The J gene is TRBJ1-4, the V gene TRBV4-3, with D possibly TRBD1 on 6 matching bases. The CDR3 consists of 16 residues. Germline V gene data show CDR1 as LGHNA and CDR2 as YSLEER. The V end lost 3 bases, the J end lost 7 bases, and 18 bases lay between the germline ends. This chain's CDR3 is CASSQETGKGGEKLFF. CDR3 coding DNA: TGCGCCAGCAGCCAGGAAACAGGGAAGGGAGGTGAAAAACTGTTTTTT.

This clonotype occurred many times. This sequence joins TRBV18 and TRBJ2-3; D unresolved. This CDR3 has 13 residues. V lost 3 bases and J 6 bases, leaving 10 bases between the germline ends. Germline V gives CDR1 KGHSH, CDR2 LQKENI. Here the CDR3 reads CASSPALADTQYF. CDR3 DNA: TGTGCCAGCTCACCCGCCTTGGCGGATACGCAGTATTTT.

This clonotype was observed many times. The chain carries TRBV4-1 and TRBJ2-3, with 9 bases identical to TRBD2. The CDR3 runs to 15 residues. The germline gives CDR1 MGHRA, CDR2 YSYEKL. V shed 5 bases and J 7 bases; nucleotides not matched to a gene: 10. For the CDR3, the DNA is TGCGCCAGCAGCAAGGCGGCTAGCGGGGACCATACGCAGTATTTT. Translating gives CASSKAASGDHTQYF.